This TCR beta chain stems from a study of blood T cell repertoires in COVID-19. Overall study context: Acute-phase and convalescent COVID-19 samples originated in the United States, Italy and Spain. Sources were T cells, B-cell-depleted T cells, or PBMCs; the material itself was cDNA or gDNA.

Original analysis: Estimation of nucleated cell counts relied on the amplification of reference gene primers. Generated by immunoSEQ multiplex PCR, the TCRdb table keeps only in-frame clones and is missing some. V and J calls and clone size are those listed in that table; D and trimming were worked out from the DNA. The sample holds about 190,000 clones; 70% to 90% are singletons and the top ten take about 4.2%. Germline V lookup: CDR1 LGHNA, CDR2 YSLEER. The V gene lost 0 bases and the J gene lost 2 bases, with 9 bases spanning the gap. The CDR3 totals 15 residues. This sequence originates from a human donor in a cohort sampled during active COVID-19. Input material: peripheral blood. This rearrangement joins TRBV4-3 to TRBJ2-3; no clear D gene. CDR3 amino acids: CASSQDFYSTDTQYF. For the CDR3, the DNA is TGCGCCAGCAGCCAAGATTTCTACTCCACAGATACGCAGTATTTT.